One T cell receptor beta chain is described in this entry. The entry originates in a study of blood T cell repertoires in COVID-19. Turning to the study itself: Some COVID-19 samples were acute and others convalescent; all came from the United States, Italy and Spain. From T cells, B-cell-depleted T cells, or PBMCs came the material, which was cDNA or gDNA.

In the original processing: Cell counts per sample came from amplifying reference gene primers. The data were produced by immunoSEQ multiplex PCR, yet TCRdb's version contains in-frame clones alone and is incomplete. D and trimming were read from the DNA, whereas the V and J calls and clone size are those reported in that table. The repertoire holds some 180,000 clones, with 70% to 80% as singletons. CDR1 is LGHDT and CDR2 is YNNKEL in the germline V gene (reference sequence). V was clipped by 5 bases and J by 6 bases, with 19 bases between them. The CDR3 consists of 16 residues. Participants' own reports of clinical history determined their cohort assignment.

The chain links TRBV3-1 (or the pseudogene TRBV3-2) to TRBJ2-2, with D maybe TRBD1 (5 bases). Sequencing was done on a sample of PBMCs or T cells enriched from blood (not recorded which). The sequence came from a woman in her 70s in a cohort exposed to, infected with or recovered from COVID-19 (not recorded which). As DNA, the CDR3 is TGTGCCAGCAGCTCTCTGTGGGCAGGGAATTCCGGGGAGCTGTTTTTT. As protein: CASSSLWAGNSGELFF.